This T cell receptor beta chain was found in a study of T-cell memory formation after mild COVID-19. Concerning this clonotype: Antigen specificity is unknown.

TCRdb ran MiXCR on the 5' RACE reads and lists one entry per CDR3 protein. This sample has approximately 440,000 distinct CDR3 sequences; roughly 20% occur once, and the top ten carry roughly 8.4%. Study observations and caveats: What remained unconfirmed was the SARS-CoV-2 specificity of second-wave clones peaking on day 37. The pre-infection memory compartment contained some responding clones, suggesting cross-reactive memory joined. Contracting clones from day 15 to 85 showed balanced CD4/CD8; later expanders favored CD4+.

The sequenced material came from PBMCs or a T cell subset sorted from them (not recorded which). The clonotype comes from an adult woman who had mild COVID-19 (a few samples of this study predate the infection). Cell type and time point are not known.

The CDR3 protein is CASSQDLGTPAQPQHF. Here the CDR3 DNA reads TGTGCCAGCAGCCAAGATTTAGGGACCCCGGCGCAGCCCCAGCATTTT. The gene calls are TRBV3-1 and TRBJ1-5; D possibly corresponds to TRBD1 (5 bases). The ends were cut back, 0 bases at V and 7 bases at J, with 16 bases in the middle. There are 16 residues in the CDR3. Germline V gives CDR1 LGHDT, CDR2 YNNKEL (reference sequence).